This TCR beta chain came from a study of T cell responses to AZD1222 COVID-19 vaccine. Regarding this clone: The antigen is unknown.

Findings and caveats of the study: There were repertoire samples only from the period after the peak T cell response. Mostly white British, mostly female donors; authors suggested clonal diversity may be underestimated. Once two AZD1222 doses were given, Spike-specific TCR breadth and depth went up.

V was clipped by 5 bases and J by 3 bases; unmatched bases: 8. Germline CDR1 reads LGHNA; CDR2 reads YSLEER. The CDR3 runs 15 residues. TCRdb's table, derived via immunoSEQ multiplex PCR, lists solely in-frame clones and lacks some. Altogether approximately 150,000 clones are present, roughly 90% being singletons, with the ten largest covering approximately 3%. Material: peripheral blood, obtained on day 0 of AZD1222 vaccination. The sequence was obtained from an adult in good health. The chain carries TRBV4-3 and TRBJ1-2, with 8 bases identical to TRBD1. The DNA of the CDR3 is TGCGCCAGCAGCTCCCGGACAGGGTTGCACTATGGCTACACCTTC. It yields the protein CASSSRTGLHYGYTF.